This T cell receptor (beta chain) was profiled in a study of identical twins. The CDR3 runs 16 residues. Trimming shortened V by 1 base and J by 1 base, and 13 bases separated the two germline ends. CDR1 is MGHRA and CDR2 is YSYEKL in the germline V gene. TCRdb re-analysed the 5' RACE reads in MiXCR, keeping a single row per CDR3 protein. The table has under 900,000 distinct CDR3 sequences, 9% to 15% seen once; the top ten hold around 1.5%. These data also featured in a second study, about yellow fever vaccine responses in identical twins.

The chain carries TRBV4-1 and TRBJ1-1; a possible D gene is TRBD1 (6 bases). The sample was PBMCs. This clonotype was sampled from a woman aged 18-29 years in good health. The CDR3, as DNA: TGCGCCAGCAGCCAAGCGAGGCAGGGGAAGAACACTGAAGCTTTCTTT. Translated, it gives CASSQARQGKNTEAFF.